What follows is one TCR beta chain and its context. The antigen is not known. This specimen belongs to a study of OX40 agonist ivuxolimab in advanced cancers. General study findings and limits: Clonal expansion was seen in CD4+ and CD8+ blood T cells by week 6 at 0.1 to 3.0 mg/kg.

The protocol was immunoSEQ multiplex PCR, while the TCRdb copy is restricted to in-frame clones and leaves out a portion. The data show 53,000 or so clones, with 84% seen just once and roughly 4.5% held by the top ten. V was pared by 6 bases and J by 5 bases, with 17 bases between. CDR1 and CDR2 (germline): MNHEY, SVGAGI. This CDR3 comprises 14 residues. The starting material was CD4+ or CD8+ T cells sorted from blood, obtained in a trial of the OX40 agonist ivuxolimab. The chain employs TRBV6-5 and TRBJ2-7; D gene ambiguous. This sequence was found in an adult with an advanced solid tumor such as melanoma, head and neck, liver or kidney cancer. The CDR3 sequence is CASSPSPLNNEQYF. The CDR3 coding sequence is TGTGCCAGCAGCCCAAGTCCCCTAAATAACGAGCAGTACTTC.